The clone carrying this TCR beta chain was seen repeatedly, ten times or more. The sample contains more than one DNA sequence encoding this CDR3. The sample belongs to a study of blood T cell repertoires in COVID-19. CDR3 length: 13 amino acids. V was shortened by 4 bases and J by 1 base, with 7 bases between the two germline ends. The germline CDR1 and CDR2 sequences are SNHLY and FYNNEI. Generated by immunoSEQ multiplex PCR, the TCRdb table keeps only in-frame clones and is missing some. Among some 180,000 clones listed, roughly 76% were seen once. What was sequenced was peripheral blood. The TCR comes from a middle-aged woman with COVID-19, enrolled during active disease. The chain is built from TRBV2 and TRBJ1-1; D call uncertain. CDR3 region: CASSGVANTEAFF. Here the CDR3 DNA reads TGTGCCAGCAGTGGTGTGGCGAACACTGAAGCTTTCTTT.